This T cell receptor (beta chain) was captured in a study of identical twins. Broader study findings: The study found that models underestimated out-of-frame TCR alpha sharing in monozygotic twins. Sharing of beta out-of-frame sequences by twins showed a weaker excess. Insertions were fewer in abundant cord blood beta clonotypes, whereas memory repertoires showed none of this pattern.

Germline CDR1 and CDR2: MNHEY and SMNVEV (reference sequence). This CDR3 is built from 15 residues. The V end lost 6 bases, the J end lost 4 bases, and 18 bases lay between the germline ends. MiXCR was run by TCRdb on the 5' RACE reads, yielding one entry per CDR3 protein. The table lists about 1.7 million distinct CDR3 sequences, roughly a third of them singletons. This clonotype was seen a handful of times. Antigen unknown. The sample was cord blood. This TCR was recovered from a newborn girl in good health. The chain uses TRBV27 and TRBJ1-2; D is undetermined. The CDR3 protein is CASRSGPHSRYGYTF. CDR3 DNA: TGTGCCAGCAGATCCGGTCCCCACAGCCGCTATGGCTACACCTTC.